This T cell receptor (beta chain) was documented in a study of shared clonotypes between healthy human individuals. Findings and limits, study-wide: Donor clonotype sharing was expected to depend on sequencing depth. Naive subsets usually exceeded memory subsets in estimated richness.

Germline V gene sequence: CDR1 MNHEY, CDR2 SMNVEV (reference sequence). V gave up 5 bases and J gave up 1 base, with 17 bases separating them. The CDR3 totals 16 residues. Assay: immunoSEQ multiplex PCR; the TCRdb copy retains only in-frame clones and omits some. The table shows fewer than 700,000 clones, with around 95% occurring only once. With regard to this clone: Its antigen is as yet unknown.

The naive CD8 population came from CD45RO-negative cells selected for CCR7, without terminally differentiated effector memory CD45RA+ cells. The source of this sequence is a woman in her thirties in good health. The chain links TRBV27 to TRBJ1-1; a possible D gene is TRBD1 (5 bases). Source material: naive CD8+ T cells sorted from blood. CDR3: CASSPQTALGNTEAFF. The DNA of the CDR3 is TGTGCCAGCAGTCCTCAGACAGCCCTTGGGAACACTGAAGCTTTCTTT.